These 16 T cell receptor beta chains came from one sample sequenced in a study of cytomegalovirus exposure and HLA in healthy donors. Researchers ran the PCR with 60 Vbeta and 13 Jbeta primers. Sequencing used immunoSEQ multiplex PCR; TCRdb keeps in-frame clones, though not all of them. In the table there are some 160,000 clones, 70% to 85% of which are singletons. The sample comprised PBMCs. Receptors were obtained from a woman in her twenties or thirties in good health and CMV-seronegative.

V usage is TRBV7-6 and J usage is TRBJ2-7, with 9 bases fitting TRBD1. After removal of 5 bases from V and 5 bases from J, the junction contained 10 bases not matched to a gene. The CDR3 is made up of 15 amino acids. Germline CDR1 SGHVS, CDR2 FNYEAQ. The CDR3 is CASSRGQGVGNEQYF. For the CDR3, the DNA is TGTGCCAGCAGCCGGGGACAGGGAGTAGGGAACGAGCAGTACTTC.

The CDR3 bases are TGTGCCAGCAGCAGACTACTACAGGGCACCGGGGAGCTGTTTTTT. Translation: CASSRLLQGTGELFF. The chain combines TRBV7-9 with TRBJ2-2; D may be TRBD1 (6 bases). V lost 5 bases and J 4 bases, leaving 14 bases between the germline ends. The germline V gene has CDR1 SEHNR and CDR2 FQNEAQ (reference sequence). This CDR3 comprises 15 residues.

V is TRBV4-2 and J is TRBJ1-4; no clear D gene. Germline V gene data show CDR1 as LGHNA and CDR2 as YNFKEQ. V was shortened by 4 bases and J by 0 bases, with 3 bases between the two germline ends. The CDR3 consists of 13 residues. CDR3 nucleotide sequence: TGTGCCAGCAGCCGAGCAACTAATGAAAAACTGTTTTTT. Translation gives CASSRATNEKLFF.

The V and J genes are TRBV2 and TRBJ1-5, with TRBD1 as a possible D gene (5 bases). V lost 7 bases, J lost 2 bases, and 12 bases lay in between. Germline V gene data show CDR1 as SNHLY and CDR2 as FYNNEI. This CDR3 contains 14 residues. CDR3 nucleotides: TGTGCCAGCACTCGAAGGGGCGGCAATCAGCCCCAGCATTTT. This gives the protein CASTRRGGNQPQHF.

With respect to this clone: The same CDR3 can be traced to other DNA sequences in this sample. The chain has TRBV5-1 and TRBJ1-1, with 8 bases matching TRBD1. Per the germline V gene, CDR1 is SGHRS and CDR2 is YFSETQ. V was pared by 4 bases and J by 1 base, with 3 bases of the junction left unmatched. The CDR3 runs to 14 residues. For the CDR3, the DNA is TGCGCCAGCAGCCCAGGACAGGGGAACACTGAAGCTTTCTTT. Translated, it gives CASSPGQGNTEAFF. Together with reference TRBV5-1 and TRBJ1-1, the CDR3 gives the full variable domain: KAGVTQTPRYLIKTRGQQVTLSCSPISGHRSVSWYQQTPGQGLQFLFEYFSETQRNKGNFPGRFSGRQFSNSRSEMNVSTLELGDSALYLCASSPGQGNTEAFFGQGTRLTVV.

The chain couples TRBV13 to TRBJ2-1, with 9 bases that match TRBD1. V shed 4 bases and J 3 bases; nucleotides not matched to a gene: 7. From germline, CDR1 is PRHDT and CDR2 FYEKMQ (reference sequence). The CDR3 covers 16 residues. The CDR3 loop reads CASSSTGTGNYNEQFF. CDR3 nucleotides: TGTGCCAGCAGCTCAACCGGGACAGGGAACTACAATGAGCAGTTCTTC.

Only a few counts were recorded for this clone. The DNA for the CDR3 is TGTGCCAGCCCGAGCTGGACAGGACCCTACGAGCAGTACTTC. Residues: CASPSWTGPYEQYF. The chain is built from TRBV6-9 and TRBJ2-7; 7 bases map to TRBD1. V trimming: 8 bases; J trimming: 2 bases; junction bases outside the gene matches: 9. The CDR3 loop spans 14 amino acids. Germline CDR1 and CDR2: MNHGY and SVAAGI.

The chain links TRBV10-2 to TRBJ2-1, with TRBD2 matching 15 bases. The ends lost 5 bases at V and 8 bases at J; junction bases unmatched: 16. The CDR3 runs 19 residues. The germline V gene encodes CDR1 WSHSY and CDR2 SAAADI. The CDR3 loop is CASSFRTSGGDPISDEQFF. The CDR3 region has the DNA TGCGCCAGCAGTTTTCGGACTAGCGGGGGGGATCCAATATCTGATGAGCAGTTCTTC.

The chain links TRBV5-1 to TRBJ2-5; unclear D gene. The J call may be wrong; the DNA end is better matched by TRBJ2-7. The CDR3 sequence is 13 residues long. CDR1 is SGHRS and CDR2 is YFSETQ in the germline V gene. In DNA, the CDR3 is TGCGCCAGCAGCGTAGAGAGCTCCTACGAGCAGTACTTC. Amino acid sequence: CASSVESSYEQYF.

The sample holds one count of this clone. The chain is built from TRBV2 and TRBJ2-5; D call uncertain. Trimming cost V 7 bases and J 5 bases, with 11 bases left between them. Per germline, CDR1 SNHLY and CDR2 FYNNEI. The CDR3 loop spans 12 amino acids. The CDR3 sequence: CASKELGETQYF. DNA of the CDR3: TGTGCCAGCAAGGAGCTTGGGGAGACCCAGTACTTC.

V gene TRBV28 combines with J gene TRBJ1-2; a weak D match, TRBD1 (6 bases). Germline V CDR1 and CDR2: MDHEN, SYDVKM. Trimming shortened V by 6 bases and J by 4 bases, and 18 bases separated the two germline ends. This CDR3 is built from 15 residues. The CDR3 sequence is CASRTYRQDLYGYTF. The CDR3 nucleotides are TGTGCCAGCAGAACCTACCGACAGGACCTCTATGGCTACACCTTC.

The chain links TRBV5-1 to TRBJ2-7; 8 bases are shared with TRBD2. With V trimmed by 4 bases and J by 5 bases, 11 bases remained unmatched. The germline V gene encodes CDR1 SGHRS and CDR2 YFSETQ. CDR3 length equals 15 residues. CDR3 in DNA: TGCGCCAGCAGCCCAAGCGGGAGAATTGGTCACGAGCAGTACTTC. As protein: CASSPSGRIGHEQYF. Complete variable domain (other parts from reference TRBV5-1 and TRBJ2-7): KAGVTQTPRYLIKTRGQQVTLSCSPISGHRSVSWYQQTPGQGLQFLFEYFSETQRNKGNFPGRFSGRQFSNSRSEMNVSTLELGDSALYLCASSPSGRIGHEQYFGPGTRLTVT.

V and J are TRBV27 and TRBJ2-1; 7 nucleotides match TRBD2. The CDR3 is made up of 16 amino acids. Germline CDR1 is MNHEY and CDR2 is SMNVEV (reference sequence). J lost 7 bases, V lost 7 bases, and 16 bases had no gene match. The CDR3 sequence is CASTIRSGTTGNEQFF. CDR3 nucleotides: TGTGCCAGCACGATAAGGTCCGGGACTACGGGGAATGAGCAGTTCTTC.

The rearrangement links TRBV6-6 to TRBJ2-5, with D unresolved. The CDR3 spans 13 residues. The germline V gene has CDR1 MNHNY and CDR2 SVGAGI (reference sequence). The V gene lost 3 bases and the J gene lost 2 bases, with 7 bases spanning the gap. The CDR3 sequence: CASSYSRQETQYF. CDR3 nucleotide sequence: TGTGCCAGCAGTTATTCGCGGCAAGAGACCCAGTACTTC.

This clone was picked up one time. The chain joins TRBV28 to TRBJ1-2, with TRBD1 identical over 9 bases. The trim removed 6 bases at V and 2 bases at J, leaving 4 bases unmatched. The CDR3 has 14 amino acids. Germline loops: CDR1 MDHEN, CDR2 SYDVKM. The CDR3 nucleotides are TGTGCCAGCAGACAGGGGGCGAGGAACTATGGCTACACCTTC. Its protein is CASRQGARNYGYTF.

The chain carries TRBV27 and TRBJ2-7; 7 bases match TRBD1. CDR1 and CDR2 (germline): MNHEY, SMNVEV (reference sequence). V trimming: 5 bases; J trimming: 0 bases; junction bases outside the gene matches: 4. This CDR3 comprises 14 residues. CDR3 loop: CASSETGASYEQYF. CDR3 sequence (DNA): TGTGCCAGCAGTGAAACAGGGGCCTCCTACGAGCAGTACTTC.